The 7 T cell receptor beta chains in this list originate from one sample, sequenced in a study of Ad26.COV2.S vaccination and SARS-CoV-2 variants (dated by TCRdb to about 2021). Library preparation used the immunoSEQ multiplex PCR assay. TCRdb's version of the immuneACCESS table is confined to in-frame rearrangements and falls short of the full clone set. An unresolved V gene accounts for under half of the shortfall where checked; the remainder is of unknown origin. The sample yields some 340,000 clones; approximately 86% were counted once. Jointly, the top ten make up under 2% of the sample. Interpreted using the paper, the treatment or condition label stands for: roughly 19 received Ad26.COV2.S at low or high dose, single or two shots; roughly five received placebo; per-sample allocation not given. Repertoires of vaccine and placebo recipients were sequenced from samples taken on day 63 after the first injection.

The sample consisted of peripheral blood, taken in a trial of Ad26.COV2.S vaccine versus placebo. These receptors originate from a person between 18 and 65 years old who received the Ad26.COV2.S COVID-19 vaccine or a placebo.

This rearrangement joins TRBV30 to TRBJ1-5, with D hard to call. Germline V lookup: CDR1 GTSNPN, CDR2 SVGIG (reference sequence). The germline V and J ends were trimmed by 0 bases and 3 bases, with 15 bases remaining between them. There are 16 residues in the CDR3. CDR3 sequence reads: CAWSVISAQHNQPQHF. The CDR3 nucleotides are TGTGCCTGGAGTGTAATTAGCGCACAGCACAATCAGCCCCAGCATTTT.

The gene calls are TRBV6-2 or TRBV6-3 and TRBJ1-6, with TRBD1 matching over 8 bases. CDR1 and CDR2 (germline): MNHEY, SVGEGT. The CDR3 covers 15 residues. The ends lost 2 bases at V and 9 bases at J; junction bases unmatched: 6. The DNA of the CDR3 is TGTGCCAGCAGTTACGGGGGGACAGGTGTTTCACCCCTCCACTTT. Translating it yields CASSYGGTGVSPLHF.

The V gene is TRBV5-1, the J gene TRBJ1-3; D is ambiguous. Germline CDR1 SGHRS, CDR2 YFSETQ. The CDR3 totals 16 residues. The germline V and J ends were trimmed by 0 bases and 0 bases, with 10 bases remaining between them. The CDR3 sequence is CASSLDRAHSGNTIYF. CDR3 bases: TGCGCCAGCAGCTTGGATAGGGCCCACTCTGGAAACACCATATATTTT.

This sequence joins TRBV5-1 and TRBJ2-7, with TRBD1 matching over 7 bases. This CDR3 has 15 amino acids. From germline, CDR1 is SGHRS and CDR2 YFSETQ. V dropped 4 bases and J dropped 0; count of bases not matched to a gene: 7. CDR3 in amino acids: CASSPETGSSYEQYF. The CDR3, as DNA: TGCGCCAGCAGCCCAGAGACAGGGAGCTCCTACGAGCAGTACTTC.

This clone is a singleton in its sample. The chain combines TRBV11-3 with TRBJ2-2; D call uncertain. V was shortened by 5 bases and J by 9 bases, with 10 bases between the two germline ends. The CDR3 is 12 amino acids. CDR1 SGHNT and CDR2 YENEEA come from the germline V gene. The CDR3 region is CASSGGGRELFF. CDR3 DNA: TGTGCCAGCAGCGGTGGCGGACGGGAGCTGTTTTTT.

This sequence joins TRBV6-5 and TRBJ1-5; D possibly corresponds to TRBD1 (6 bases). Germline V gene lookup returns CDR1 MNHEY and CDR2 SVGAGI. This CDR3 spans 13 amino acids. V shed 5 bases and J shed 7 bases, with 12 bases lying between them. CDR3 sequence: CASSPGEWQPQHF. As DNA, the CDR3 is TGTGCCAGCAGTCCAGGGGAGTGGCAGCCCCAGCATTTT.

The V call is TRBV6-5, the J call TRBJ2-7; 8 positions agree with TRBD1. Germline CDR1 reads MNHEY; CDR2 reads SVGAGI. The CDR3 length is 13 residues. The ends lost 8 bases at V and 4 bases at J; junction bases unmatched: 7. CDR3 DNA: TGTGCCAGCTCTCGGGACAGGAAGTACGAGCAGTACTTC. Encoded protein: CASSRDRKYEQYF.